The 15 T cell receptor beta chains below all came from one sample that was sequenced in a study of metastatic and nonmetastatic thyroid tumors. From the PCR reads, TCRdb re-called clones with MiXCR. The table lists about 20,000 clones, roughly an eighth of them singletons, with approximately 6% in the top ten. None of the patients had undergone any treatment ahead of thyroid surgery. The sample consisted of blood. The receptors were gathered from a male donor with papillary thyroid cancer or a benign thyroid nodule (not recorded which). Some clones in this sample may be carry-over from other donors' samples.

This clone was counted at least ten times. This rearrangement joins TRBV5-1 to TRBJ2-7, with 9 bases fitting TRBD1. Germline V lookup: CDR1 SGHRS, CDR2 YFSETQ. V gave up 0 bases and J gave up 4 bases; unmatched junction bases: 5. This CDR3 comprises 15 residues. The CDR3, as DNA: TGCGCCAGCAGCTTGGTGGGACAGGGTACGTACGAGCAGTACTTC. The encoded protein is CASSLVGQGTYEQYF.

The genes are TRBV15 and TRBJ2-2; TRBD2 agrees at 13 bases. The CDR3 is 16 amino acids. Trimming cost V 4 bases and J 8 bases; bases outside gene matches: 7. CDR1 is LNHNV and CDR2 is YYDKDF in the germline V gene (reference sequence). Written as DNA, the CDR3 is TGTGCCACCAGCAAGTGGACTAGCGGGAGTTCTGGGGAGCTGTTTTTT. Translation: CATSKWTSGSSGELFF.

This clone was counted many times. This sequence joins TRBV7-8 and TRBJ1-3, with no clear D. The CDR3 extends over 12 amino acids. V lost 9 bases, J lost 4 bases, and 10 bases lay in between. Germline loops: CDR1 SGHVS, CDR2 FQNEAQ. The CDR3 loop reads CASREAGNTIYF. The CDR3 coding sequence is TGTGCCAGTAGGGAGGCCGGAAACACCATATATTTT.

This clone occurred many times. The chain joins TRBV7-9 to TRBJ2-2, with D tentatively TRBD2 (6 bases). The CDR3 has 15 residues. V was shortened by 5 bases and J by 7 bases, with 17 bases between the two germline ends. CDR1 SEHNR and CDR2 FQNEAQ come from the germline V gene (reference sequence). The CDR3 loop reads CASSPLGGAGGELFF. CDR3 coding DNA: TGTGCCAGCAGCCCCCTCGGAGGGGCAGGCGGGGAGCTGTTTTTT. The whole variable domain, filled in from reference TRBV7-9 and TRBJ2-2, reads DTGVSQNPRHKITKRGQNVTFRCDPISEHNRLYWYRQTLGQGPEFLTYFQNEAQLEKSRLLSDRFSAERPKGSFSTLEIQRTEQGDSAMYLCASSPLGGAGGELFFGEGSRLTVL.

By frequency in the sample, this clone is medium-sized. Other nucleotide sequences in the sample specify the same CDR3. The gene calls are TRBV6-1 and TRBJ2-6; no firm D call. Germline V gene data show CDR1 as MNHNS and CDR2 as SASEGT. Between the trimmed V and J ends, which lost 9 bases and 6 bases, there was a span of 15 bases. The CDR3 covers 14 residues. The CDR3 spells CASSPDLTANVLTF. CDR3 DNA sequence: TGTGCCAGTAGCCCCGACTTGACGGCCAACGTCCTGACTTTC.

This clone was recorded at least ten times. In DNA, the CDR3 is TGTGCCATCAGGGAAAACACCGGGGAGCTGTTTTTT. Translating gives CAIRENTGELFF. V and J are TRBV10-3 and TRBJ2-2; D is unclear. Germline-derived CDR1 and CDR2 are ENHRY and SYGVKD. Trimming pared 6 bases from V and 2 bases from J, leaving 4 bases between. The CDR3 consists of 12 residues.

At least ten counts were recorded for this clone. The V and J genes are TRBV4-2 and TRBJ1-5; no definite D call. V lost 2 bases and J lost 4, with 9 bases in between. There are 14 residues in the CDR3. Germline V gene lookup returns CDR1 LGHNA and CDR2 YNFKEQ. The CDR3 region is CASSQLRRNQPQHF. In DNA form, the CDR3 reads TGTGCCAGCAGCCAATTACGCAGAAATCAGCCCCAGCATTTT.

This clone was seen many times. This chain joins TRBV3-1 and TRBJ2-6; D unresolved. The CDR3 consists of 14 residues. The germline gives CDR1 LGHDT, CDR2 YNNKEL (reference sequence). Trimming stripped 4 bases from V and 0 bases from J, with 4 bases between. CDR3: CASSPYSGANVLTF. In DNA, the CDR3 is TGTGCCAGCAGCCCATACTCTGGGGCCAACGTCCTGACTTTC.

Within the sample, this clone is medium-sized. The chain couples TRBV6-1 to TRBJ2-1; TRBD2 aligns across 10 bases. Trimming cost V 6 bases and J 0 bases; bases outside gene matches: 5. Germline V gene data show CDR1 as MNHNS and CDR2 as SASEGT. The CDR3 spans 16 residues. CDR3 DNA: TGTGCCAGCAGACTTTCTAGCGGGAGCTCCTACAATGAGCAGTTCTTC. Translation gives CASRLSSGSSYNEQFF.

The DNA for the CDR3 is TGCGCCAGCAGCCAAGTACAGCAAGCTAACTATGGCTACACCTTC. Translated, it gives CASSQVQQANYGYTF. The J gene is TRBJ1-2, the V gene TRBV4-1, with D unresolved. The length of the CDR3 is 15 residues. Trimming took off 1 base at V and 0 bases at J, with 9 bases between the two ends. Per germline, CDR1 MGHRA and CDR2 YSYEKL.

V is TRBV30 and J is TRBJ2-1, with 7 bases identical to TRBD2. The CDR3 loop spans 11 amino acids. Germline assignment: CDR1 GTSNPN and CDR2 SVGIG (reference sequence). Unmatched junction bases numbered 2, after V lost 5 bases and J lost 7 bases. The CDR3 coding sequence is TGTGCCTGGGGAGCGGGGAATGAGCAGTTCTTC. It is translated as CAWGAGNEQFF.

In this sample, this clone turned up many times. This chain connects TRBV7-2 to TRBJ2-1; tentative D call: TRBD2 (6 bases). The CDR3 sequence is 15 residues long. The ends were cut back, 5 bases at V and 5 bases at J, with 16 bases in the middle. Per the germline V gene, CDR1 is SGHTA and CDR2 is FQGNSA. CDR3 DNA sequence: TGTGCCAGCAGCGGGACTCGCGGGGCAAACAATGAGCAGTTCTTC. Translation: CASSGTRGANNEQFF.

This clone has at least ten counts. The V call is TRBV29-1, the J call TRBJ2-3; D is possibly TRBD1 or TRBD2 (5 bases each). Per the germline V gene, CDR1 is SQVTM and CDR2 is ANQGSEA. The CDR3 has 14 residues. V shed 4 bases and J shed 0 bases, with 11 bases lying between them. The CDR3 reads CSVVGGPSTDTQYF. CDR3 bases: TGCAGCGTTGTTGGGGGTCCAAGCACAGATACGCAGTATTTT.

The V call is TRBV6-1, the J call TRBJ1-2, with D possibly being TRBD1 (6 bases). The length of the CDR3 is 13 residues. Trimming took off 6 bases at V and 4 bases at J, with 12 bases between the two ends. From germline, CDR1 is MNHNS and CDR2 SASEGT. The CDR3 coding sequence is TGTGCCAGCAGCGGTTTGACAGGCTATGGCTACACCTTC. As protein: CASSGLTGYGYTF.

This clone was seen many times. V and J are TRBV27 and TRBJ1-1; no reliable D call. CDR1 MNHEY and CDR2 SMNVEV come from the germline V gene (reference sequence). Between the trimmed V and J ends, which lost 6 bases and 1 base, there was a span of 12 bases. The CDR3 covers 14 residues. The CDR3 protein is CASSRNGGNTEAFF. In DNA, the CDR3 is TGTGCCAGCAGCCGCAATGGTGGGAACACTGAAGCTTTCTTT.